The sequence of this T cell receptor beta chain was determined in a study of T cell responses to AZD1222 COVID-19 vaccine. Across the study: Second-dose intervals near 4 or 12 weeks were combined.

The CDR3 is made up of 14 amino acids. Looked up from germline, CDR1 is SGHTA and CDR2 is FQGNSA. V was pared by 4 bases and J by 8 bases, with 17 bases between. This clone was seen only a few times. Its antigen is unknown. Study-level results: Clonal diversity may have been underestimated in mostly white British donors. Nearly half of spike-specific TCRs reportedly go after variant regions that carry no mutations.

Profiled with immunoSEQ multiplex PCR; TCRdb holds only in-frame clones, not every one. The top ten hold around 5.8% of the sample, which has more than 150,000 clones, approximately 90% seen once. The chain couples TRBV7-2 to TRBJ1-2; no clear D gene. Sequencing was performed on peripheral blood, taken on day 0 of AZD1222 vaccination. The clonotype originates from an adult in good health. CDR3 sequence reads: CASSSRSDAQGYTF. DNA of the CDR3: TGTGCCAGCAGCTCCCGATCGGATGCTCAGGGCTACACCTTC.